This TCR beta chain emerged from a study of shared clonotypes between healthy human individuals. Findings and limits, study-wide: In general, naive subsets displayed greater estimated richness than memory subsets did. Clonotype sharing across donors was expected to vary with sequencing depth.

Researchers divided each subset's genomic DNA evenly across several immunoSEQ plates. Assay: immunoSEQ multiplex PCR; the TCRdb copy retains only in-frame clones and omits some. The table includes over 700,000 clones, roughly 72% detected once. The J segment lost 2 bases and the V segment lost 4 bases, leaving 12 bases of the junction unmatched. CDR3 size: 19 residues. Germline V gene lookup returns CDR1 SGDLS and CDR2 YYNGEE. As concerns this clone: The antigen is unknown.

The specimen sequenced was memory CD4+ T cells sorted from blood. Subset: CD45RA-negative fraction. This clonotype originated in a woman in her thirties in good health. The genes are TRBV9 and TRBJ2-5; 15 positions match TRBD2. The CDR3: CASSPRTSGRAWRQETQYF. DNA of the CDR3: TGTGCCAGCAGCCCCAGGACTAGCGGGAGGGCCTGGAGACAAGAGACCCAGTACTTC.